This TCR beta chain was observed in a study of blood T cell repertoires in COVID-19. Across the study: Acute and convalescent COVID-19 samples came from the United States, Italy and Spain. From T cells, B-cell-depleted T cells, or PBMCs came the material, which was cDNA or gDNA.

As processed by the authors: Estimation of nucleated cell counts was performed using reference gene primer amplification. TCRdb keeps only in-frame clones here, not all; method: immunoSEQ multiplex PCR. Clone size and V and J calls were adopted from that table, with D and trimming inferred from the DNA. Counted here are 75,000 to 90,000 clones, roughly 80% occurring once; the ten biggest clones make up about 11%. The CDR3 runs 12 residues. V gave up 2 bases and J gave up 7 bases, with 8 bases separating them. This receptor was obtained from a woman aged 35 to 49 with active or convalescent COVID-19. The chain employs TRBV12-3 or TRBV12-4 and TRBJ1-1; D is undetermined. The sequencing sample was made of peripheral blood. Written as DNA, the CDR3 is TGTGCCAGCAGTTTAATCGGTCTTGAAGCTTTCTTT. Amino acid sequence: CASSLIGLEAFF.